This paragraph covers one TCR beta chain sequence. The data belong to a study of shared clonotypes between healthy human individuals. Trimming took 2 bases from V and 3 from J; bases not matched to a gene: 10. Germline-derived CDR1 and CDR2 are SGHRS and YFSETQ. CDR3 length: 16 amino acids. Genomic DNA belonging to each subset was distributed in equal measure over several immunoSEQ plates. Authors' methods: As immunoSEQ supplied junction-only sequences (without quality scores), filtering differed. Clones were read by immunoSEQ multiplex PCR, and TCRdb kept only the in-frame ones, dropping some. V and J calls plus clone size are reproduced from that table; the DNA served to infer D and trimming. The sample includes some 500,000 clones, almost 97% of them seen just once.

The TCR comes from a woman aged 25 to 39 in good health. Sequencing was done on a sample of naive CD4+ T cells sorted from blood. Stated subset: CD45RA+ positively selected. The chain carries TRBV5-1 and TRBJ2-7, with 8 bases matching TRBD1. CDR3 nucleotides: TGCGCCAGCAGCTTCCCCACCGGGACAGGATTCTACGAGCAGTACTTC. It specifies CASSFPTGTGFYEQYF.